The clone carrying this TCR beta chain has a single count. Its target is unknown. Splitting of each subset's genomic DNA was done evenly across several immunoSEQ plates. The data were produced by immunoSEQ multiplex PCR, yet TCRdb's version contains in-frame clones alone and is incomplete. This table holds around 1.6 million clones, approximately 98% found once. The CDR3 is 19 amino acids. In germline, CDR1 is SGHAT, CDR2 FQNNGV. V was pared by 2 bases and J by 6 bases, with 25 bases between. The data were taken from a study of shared clonotypes between healthy human individuals. Study-wide findings and caveats: Exclusively blood specimens were collected; tissue repertoires likely differ. A few donors held 5% to 5.5% of naive CD4 clonotypes in common.

Sequenced sample: naive CD4+ T cells sorted from blood. The subset denotes: CD45RA+ positively selected. The sequence was obtained from a man aged 30 to 39 in good health. The chain is built from TRBV11-2 and TRBJ1-4; no definite D call. CDR3 region: CASSLSAHQAGRAHEKLFF. The CDR3 region has the DNA TGTGCCAGCAGCTTAAGCGCCCACCAAGCCGGCCGGGCCCATGAAAAACTGTTTTTT.